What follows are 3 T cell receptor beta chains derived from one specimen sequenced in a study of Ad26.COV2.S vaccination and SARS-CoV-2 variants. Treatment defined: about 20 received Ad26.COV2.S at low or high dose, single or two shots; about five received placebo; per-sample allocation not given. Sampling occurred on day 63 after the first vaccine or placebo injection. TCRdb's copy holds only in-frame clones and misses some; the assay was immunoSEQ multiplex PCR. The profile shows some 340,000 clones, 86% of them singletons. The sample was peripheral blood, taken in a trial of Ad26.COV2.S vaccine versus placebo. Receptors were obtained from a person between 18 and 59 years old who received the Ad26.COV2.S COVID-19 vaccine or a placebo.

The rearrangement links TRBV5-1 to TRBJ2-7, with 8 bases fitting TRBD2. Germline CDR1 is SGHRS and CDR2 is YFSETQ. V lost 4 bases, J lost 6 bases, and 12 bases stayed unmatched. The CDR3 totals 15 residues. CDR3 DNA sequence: TGCGCCAGCAGCCCAGATCCCGCGGGGGGAATCGAGCAGTACTTC. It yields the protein CASSPDPAGGIEQYF.

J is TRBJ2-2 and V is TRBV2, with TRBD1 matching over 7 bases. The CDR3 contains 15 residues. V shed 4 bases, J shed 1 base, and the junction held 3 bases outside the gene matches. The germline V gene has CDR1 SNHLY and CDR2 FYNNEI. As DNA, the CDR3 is TGTGCCAGCAGTGGGGGACAGAAGAACACCGGGGAGCTGTTTTTT. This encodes CASSGGQKNTGELFF. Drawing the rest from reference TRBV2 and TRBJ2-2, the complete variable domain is EPEVTQTPSHQVTQMGQEVILRCVPISNHLYFYWYRQILGQKVEFLVSFYNNEISEKSEIFDDQFSVERPDGSNFTLKIRSTKLEDSAMYFCASSGGQKNTGELFFGEGSRLTVL.

The CDR3 coding sequence is TGTGCCAGCAGCTGGGACACCAACACCGGGGAGCTGTTTTTT. The encoded protein is CASSWDTNTGELFF. V is TRBV11-2 and J is TRBJ2-2, with a possible D match to TRBD1 (6 bases). Germline V gives CDR1 SGHAT, CDR2 FQNNGV. This CDR3 spans 14 amino acids. V lost 4 bases to trimming and J lost 2 bases, with 8 bases between them.